The source of this TCR beta chain is a study of blood T cell repertoires in COVID-19. Study summary: Acute and convalescent COVID-19 specimens originated in the United States, Italy and Spain. In each case, the material was cDNA or gDNA derived from T cells, B-cell-depleted T cells, or PBMCs.

Enrolled during active infection, Seattle patients were then followed longitudinally. In the source study's methods: Estimation of nucleated cell counts was performed using reference gene primer amplification. This table comes from immunoSEQ multiplex PCR, and its TCRdb copy is limited to in-frame clones, with some not included. V and J calls and clone size are as listed in that table; D and trimming were resolved from the DNA. The table lists 200,000 to 250,000 clones, about 87% of them singletons. The J segment lost 3 bases and the V segment lost 6 bases, leaving 10 bases of the junction unmatched. The CDR3 sequence is 16 residues long. Germline V CDR1 and CDR2: SGHDT, YYEEEE.

This TCR came from a man aged 25 to 45 with COVID-19, enrolled during active disease. The V call is TRBV5-6, the J call TRBJ1-4, with TRBD1 identical over 8 bases. The sequenced material came from peripheral blood. The DNA of the CDR3 is TGTGCCAGCACCAAGACAGGGGTCCTACCTAATGAAAAACTGTTTTTT. As protein: CASTKTGVLPNEKLFF.